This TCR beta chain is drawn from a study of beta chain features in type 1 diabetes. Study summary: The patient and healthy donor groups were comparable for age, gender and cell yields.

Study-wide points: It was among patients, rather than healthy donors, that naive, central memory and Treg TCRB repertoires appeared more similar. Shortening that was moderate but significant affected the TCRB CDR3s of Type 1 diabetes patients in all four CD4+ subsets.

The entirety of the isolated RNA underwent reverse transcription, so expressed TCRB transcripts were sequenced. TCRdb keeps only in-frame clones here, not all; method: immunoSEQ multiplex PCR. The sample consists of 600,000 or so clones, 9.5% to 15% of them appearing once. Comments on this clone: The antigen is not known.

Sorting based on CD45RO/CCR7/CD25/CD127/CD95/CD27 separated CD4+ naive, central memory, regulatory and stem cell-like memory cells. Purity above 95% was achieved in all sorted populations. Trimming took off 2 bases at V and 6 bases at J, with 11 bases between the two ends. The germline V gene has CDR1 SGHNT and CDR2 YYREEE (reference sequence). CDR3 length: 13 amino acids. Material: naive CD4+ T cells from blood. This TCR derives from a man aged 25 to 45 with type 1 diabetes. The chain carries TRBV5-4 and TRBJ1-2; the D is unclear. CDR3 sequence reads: CASSFPPMNGYTF. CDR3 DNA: TGTGCCAGCAGCTTCCCACCTATGAATGGCTACACCTTC. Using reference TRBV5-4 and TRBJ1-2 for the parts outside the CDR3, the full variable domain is ETGVTQSPTHLIKTRGQQVTLRCSSQSGHNTVSWYQQALGQGPQFIFQYYREEENGRGNFPPRFSGLQFPNYSSELNVNALELDDSALYLCASSFPPMNGYTFGSGTRLTVV.